These 12 T cell receptor beta chains were sequenced from one sample in a study of cytomegalovirus exposure and HLA in healthy donors. TCRdb's table, derived via immunoSEQ multiplex PCR, lists solely in-frame clones and lacks some. The sample has hundreds of thousands of clones; 83% are singletons. Sequencing was carried out using PBMCs. The source of these receptors is a woman aged 18-29 years in good health and CMV-seronegative.

The chain couples TRBV27 to TRBJ1-1, with 8 bases that match TRBD1. This CDR3 contains 14 residues. The germline gives CDR1 MNHEY, CDR2 SMNVEV (reference sequence). V lost 5 bases to trimming and J lost 5 bases; unmatched junction nucleotides: 7. CDR3 protein: CASSPTGVETEAFF. In nucleotides, the CDR3 is TGTGCCAGCAGTCCGACAGGGGTAGAGACTGAAGCTTTCTTT.

This clone has a single count. The genes are TRBV5-1 and TRBJ1-2; the match to TRBD1 covers 7 bases. CDR1 SGHRS and CDR2 YFSETQ come from the germline V gene. With 4 bases clipped from V and 2 bases from J, the junction kept 5 bases outside the gene matches. CDR3 size: 14 residues. The CDR3: CASSPGTENYGYTF. The CDR3 region has the DNA TGCGCCAGCAGCCCTGGGACAGAAAACTATGGCTACACCTTC.

Regarding this clone: In the same sample, other DNA sequences code for this CDR3. This chain uses TRBV7-9 with TRBJ1-4; D gene ambiguous. The CDR3 loop spans 15 amino acids. Trimming shortened V by 1 base and J by 8 bases, and 14 bases separated the two germline ends. Germline V gene lookup returns CDR1 SEHNR and CDR2 FQNEAQ (reference sequence). The CDR3 nucleotides read TGTGCCAGCAGCTTAGTATCTGGAGCTGGGGAAAAACTGTTTTTT. It translates to CASSLVSGAGEKLFF.

The chain uses TRBV5-1 and TRBJ1-5; no definite D call. Per the germline V gene, CDR1 is SGHRS and CDR2 is YFSETQ. The V gene lost 0 bases and the J gene lost 3 bases, with 10 bases spanning the gap. This CDR3 has 15 amino acids. The CDR3 DNA sequence: TGCGCCAGCAGCTTGGCTCCGGGCTTCAATCAGCCCCAGCATTTT. Its translation: CASSLAPGFNQPQHF.

The V and J genes are TRBV7-9 and TRBJ2-7, with no clear D. The CDR3 is 13 residues long. V gave up 6 bases and J gave up 3 bases, with 12 bases separating them. From germline, CDR1 is SEHNR and CDR2 FQNEAQ (reference sequence). The CDR3 region is CASRGSGFYEQYF. CDR3 coding DNA: TGTGCCAGCAGGGGTTCTGGTTTCTACGAGCAGTACTTC.

V gene TRBV7-3 combines with J gene TRBJ2-3; TRBD2 matches at 13 bases. Germline-derived CDR1 and CDR2 are SGHTA and FQGTGA. Trimming took 2 bases from V and 6 from J; bases not matched to a gene: 11. The length of the CDR3 is 18 residues. CDR3 sequence (DNA): TGTGCCAGCAGCTTAGGTATCGGACTAGCGGGAGCTCCGGATACGCAGTATTTT. This translates into CASSLGIGLAGAPDTQYF.

The chain carries TRBV5-8 and TRBJ2-1; TRBD1 is a possible D gene (6 bases). V was pared by 0 bases and J by 6 bases, with 13 bases between. Germline V gene data show CDR1 as SGHTS and CDR2 as YDEGEE. The CDR3 spans 15 residues. CDR3 sequence reads: CASSLGWGQLNEQFF. The CDR3 DNA follows: TGTGCCAGCAGCTTGGGGTGGGGACAACTCAATGAGCAGTTCTTC.

The chain couples TRBV27 to TRBJ1-3; TRBD1 matches 7 bases. There are 16 residues in the CDR3. Germline V gene lookup returns CDR1 MNHEY and CDR2 SMNVEV (reference sequence). J gave up 0 bases and V 3 bases, and 5 bases lay outside the gene matches. The CDR3 sequence: CASSLTGLLSGNTIYF. DNA of the CDR3: TGTGCCAGCAGTTTGACAGGGCTACTCTCTGGAAACACCATATATTTT.

The chain carries TRBV19 and TRBJ2-7; the D gene is possibly TRBD1 (6 bases). Germline V CDR1 and CDR2: LNHDA, SQIVND (reference sequence). CDR3 length: 15 residues. V lost 3 bases to trimming and J lost 3 bases, with 15 bases between them. The chain's CDR3 is CASSIRTAEFYEQYF. CDR3 nucleotide sequence: TGTGCCAGTAGTATTCGGACAGCCGAATTCTACGAGCAGTACTTC.

The rearrangement uses TRBV4-1 and TRBJ2-3; D ambiguous. The CDR3 spans 15 residues. Trimming cost V 4 bases and J 1 base, with 12 bases left between them. Germline V gene data show CDR1 as MGHRA and CDR2 as YSYEKL. The CDR3 loop reads CASSPHPTGTDTQYF. In DNA, the CDR3 is TGCGCCAGCAGCCCACACCCGACTGGCACAGATACGCAGTATTTT.

V usage is TRBV6-1 and J usage is TRBJ1-6, with 7 bases fitting TRBD1. Unmatched junction bases numbered 9, after V lost 6 bases and J lost 7 bases. The CDR3 has 15 amino acids. Germline V gives CDR1 MNHNS, CDR2 SASEGT. CDR3 in amino acids: CASSGNRGPNSPLHF. CDR3 DNA sequence: TGTGCCAGCAGCGGTAACAGGGGTCCCAATTCACCCCTCCACTTT.

This rearrangement joins TRBV5-1 to TRBJ1-1; no clear D gene. Germline-derived CDR1 and CDR2 are SGHRS and YFSETQ. This CDR3 spans 14 amino acids. V was shortened by 2 bases and J by 1 base, with 9 bases between the two germline ends. CDR3 protein: CASSLTQSNTEAFF. The CDR3, as DNA: TGCGCCAGCAGCTTAACACAGTCGAACACTGAAGCTTTCTTT. The variable domain in full, with the rest retrieved from reference TRBV5-1 and TRBJ1-1, is KAGVTQTPRYLIKTRGQQVTLSCSPISGHRSVSWYQQTPGQGLQFLFEYFSETQRNKGNFPGRFSGRQFSNSRSEMNVSTLELGDSALYLCASSLTQSNTEAFFGQGTRLTVV.